One sample yielded the 18 T cell receptor beta chains listed below, sequenced in a study of blood T cell repertoires in COVID-19. TCRdb keeps only in-frame clones here, not all; method: immunoSEQ multiplex PCR. Here the sample spans about 59,000 clones, roughly 89% being singletons. Sequences were obtained from peripheral blood. The source of these receptors is a human donor in a cohort sampled during active COVID-19.

A single count supports this clone. The rearrangement links TRBV9 to TRBJ2-2, with D perhaps TRBD2 (6 bases). The V end was cut by 0 bases, the J end by 4 bases, with 13 bases between. CDR1 and CDR2 (germline): SGDLS, YYNGEE. The CDR3 loop spans 16 amino acids. The CDR3 sequence: CASSVEGGAGTGELFF. The CDR3 bases are TGTGCCAGCAGCGTAGAGGGAGGAGCGGGCACCGGGGAGCTGTTTTTT. The variable domain in full, with the rest retrieved from reference TRBV9 and TRBJ2-2, is DSGVTQTPKHLITATGQRVTLRCSPRSGDLSVYWYQQSLDQGLQFLIQYYNGEERAKGNILERFSAQQFPDLHSELNLSSLELGDSALYFCASSVEGGAGTGELFFGEGSRLTVL.

V usage is TRBV3-1 (or the pseudogene TRBV3-2) and J usage is TRBJ2-3; 10 bases agree with TRBD1. Germline loops: CDR1 LGHDT, CDR2 YNNKEL (reference sequence). This CDR3 contains 18 residues. V shed 4 bases and J 2 bases; nucleotides not matched to a gene: 12. Here the CDR3 reads CASSPIGTGEGTTDTQYF. In DNA, the CDR3 is TGTGCCAGCAGCCCTATCGGGACAGGGGAGGGTACCACAGATACGCAGTATTTT.

The J gene is TRBJ2-5, the V gene TRBV5-1, with 7 bases identical to TRBD1. Looked up from germline, CDR1 is SGHRS and CDR2 is YFSETQ. With V trimmed by 4 bases and J by 1 base, 4 bases remained unmatched. This CDR3 is 14 amino acids long. The CDR3 is CASSEGATQETQYF. CDR3 coding DNA: TGCGCCAGCAGCGAGGGGGCAACCCAAGAGACCCAGTACTTC.

The chain couples TRBV28 to TRBJ2-7; perhaps TRBD1 as D (6 bases). The CDR3 has 14 amino acids. The germline V gene encodes CDR1 MDHEN and CDR2 SYDVKM. Trimming took off 8 bases at V and 2 bases at J, with 16 bases between the two ends. The CDR3 here is CASLRPGQPYEQYF. The CDR3, as DNA: TGTGCCAGCCTAAGGCCCGGACAGCCCTACGAGCAGTACTTC. Looking up the rest from reference TRBV28 and TRBJ2-7 gives the full variable domain: DVKVTQSSRYLVKRTGEKVFLECVQDMDHENMFWYRQDPGLGLRLIYFSYDVKMKEKGDIPEGYSVSREKKERFSLILESASTNQTSMYLCASLRPGQPYEQYFGPGTRLTVT.

The chain carries TRBV6-5 and TRBJ2-3; D unresolved. The CDR3 has 14 amino acids. Between the trimmed V and J ends, which lost 2 bases and 3 bases, there was a span of 9 bases. Per germline, CDR1 MNHEY and CDR2 SVGAGI. The CDR3 sequence is CASSYNRDTDTQYF. In nucleotides, the CDR3 is TGTGCCAGCAGTTACAATCGCGATACAGATACGCAGTATTTT.

The gene calls are TRBV9 and TRBJ1-3, with 7 bases identical to TRBD1. The CDR3 sequence is 15 residues long. V lost 4 bases to trimming and J lost 4 bases; unmatched junction nucleotides: 8. The germline V gene encodes CDR1 SGDLS and CDR2 YYNGEE. DNA for the CDR3: TGTGCCAGCAGCCCCCAGACAGGGCTCGGAAACACCATATATTTT. The encoded protein is CASSPQTGLGNTIYF.

The chain links TRBV4-3 to TRBJ2-7; TRBD2 agrees at 9 bases. In germline, CDR1 is LGHNA, CDR2 YSLEER. After removal of 4 bases from V and 3 bases from J, the junction contained 7 bases not matched to a gene. This CDR3 contains 15 residues. The CDR3 bases are TGCGCCAGCAGCCGCTCGCGGGGGGGCGTCTACGAGCAGTACTTC. Encoded protein: CASSRSRGGVYEQYF.

This clone turned up a few times. This rearrangement joins TRBV10-1 to TRBJ2-7; 8 bases are a match to TRBD2. The length of the CDR3 is 14 residues. Germline values: CDR1 WNHNN, CDR2 SYGVQD (reference sequence). The ends lost 6 bases at V and 3 bases at J; junction bases unmatched: 7. CDR3 in DNA: TGCGCCAGCAGCCCGCGGGCGGGAGGCTACGAGCAGTACTTC. Translated: CASSPRAGGYEQYF.

The table lists this clone with a count of one. The chain has TRBV10-3 and TRBJ1-1; D remains unclear. This CDR3 contains 13 residues. Trimming pared 10 bases from V and 0 bases from J, leaving 12 bases between. Germline CDR1 reads ENHRY; CDR2 reads SYGVKD. The CDR3 loop reads CATHGLLNTEAFF. The CDR3 region has the DNA TGTGCCACCCACGGTTTATTGAACACTGAAGCTTTCTTT.

The chain links TRBV13 to TRBJ1-6, with no clear D. The CDR3 contains 14 residues. The V gene's germline CDR1 is PRHDT and CDR2 FYEKMQ (reference sequence). V was cut by 2 bases and J by 7 bases, with 9 bases left in between. CDR3 amino acids: CASSLTVWNSPLHF. DNA of the CDR3: TGTGCCAGCAGCTTAACGGTGTGGAATTCACCCCTCCACTTT.

The rearrangement uses TRBV5-1 and TRBJ2-1; TRBD1 aligns across 8 bases. V shed 3 bases, J shed 7 bases, and the junction held 6 bases outside the gene matches. CDR3 size: 14 residues. Germline values: CDR1 SGHRS, CDR2 YFSETQ. CDR3 bases: TGCGCCAGCAGCTATGACAGGGGTGTGAATGAGCAGTTCTTC. Its translation is CASSYDRGVNEQFF.

This clone was picked up one time. V and J are TRBV15 and TRBJ2-7; 9 positions match TRBD1. The CDR3 length is 16 residues. The germline V gene has CDR1 LNHNV and CDR2 YYDKDF (reference sequence). The V segment lost 0 bases and the J segment 6 bases; nucleotides outside the gene matches: 9. The CDR3 bases are TGTGCCACCAGCAGAGATGGGCGGGGACAGGGCCTCGAGCAGTACTTC. It yields the protein CATSRDGRGQGLEQYF.

The rearrangement links TRBV6-4 to TRBJ2-1; TRBD1 is a possible D gene (8 bases). The germline V gene encodes CDR1 MRHNA and CDR2 SNTAGT. V was trimmed by 2 bases and J by 9 bases, leaving 17 bases between them. This CDR3 is 15 amino acids long. The CDR3 sequence is CASSDKTGGGGEQFF. The CDR3 DNA reads as TGTGCCAGCAGTGACAAAACAGGGGGGGGAGGTGAGCAGTTCTTC.

The chain links TRBV4-3 to TRBJ2-1; 8 bases are shared with TRBD2. After removal of 2 bases from V and 4 bases from J, the junction contained 4 bases not matched to a gene. The CDR3 runs 15 residues. Looked up from germline, CDR1 is LGHNA and CDR2 is YSLEER. The CDR3 is CASSQSGTRYNEQFF. CDR3 sequence (DNA): TGCGCCAGCAGCCAATCCGGGACTAGGTACAATGAGCAGTTCTTC.

This chain connects TRBV4-3 to TRBJ2-2; no clear D. The CDR3 is made up of 18 amino acids. V lost 0 bases to trimming and J lost 1 base, with 15 bases between them. Germline CDR1 LGHNA, CDR2 YSLEER. CDR3 in amino acids: CASSQEEFRPLNTGELFF. CDR3 bases: TGCGCCAGCAGCCAAGAAGAGTTCAGGCCTTTGAACACCGGGGAGCTGTTTTTT.

The chain couples TRBV27 to TRBJ1-6, with a tentative D call TRBD1 (6 bases). V was shortened by 4 bases and J by 11 bases, with 15 bases between the two germline ends. The CDR3 loop spans 14 amino acids. CDR1 and CDR2 (germline): MNHEY, SMNVEV (reference sequence). In DNA, the CDR3 is TGTGCCAGCAGTTCGACAGGTAATAGGGCACCCCTCCACTTT. Translation: CASSSTGNRAPLHF.

The gene calls are TRBV3-1 (or the pseudogene TRBV3-2) and TRBJ2-1; TRBD1 matches 8 bases. Germline V CDR1 and CDR2: LGHDT, YNNKEL (reference sequence). V lost 1 base to trimming and J lost 4 bases; unmatched junction nucleotides: 3. The CDR3 contains 15 residues. Here the CDR3 DNA reads TGTGCCAGCAGCCAAGTTCACAGGGGGTACAATGAGCAGTTCTTC. It translates to CASSQVHRGYNEQFF.

This chain links TRBV2 with TRBJ1-5; the D is unclear. V was cut by 4 bases and J by 6 bases, with 16 bases left in between. The V gene's germline CDR1 is SNHLY and CDR2 FYNNEI. The CDR3 sequence is 15 residues long. CDR3 sequence reads: CASSAGGNKLQPQHF. CDR3 DNA sequence: TGTGCCAGCAGTGCAGGAGGGAACAAACTTCAGCCCCAGCATTTT.